This TCR beta chain stems from a study of beta chain features in type 1 diabetes. Notes on the study in general: VDJ junctions sequenced from type 1 diabetes patients showed fewer insertions and more deletions. Among all four CD4+ subsets, Type 1 diabetes patients had TCRB CDR3s that were moderately but significantly shorter.

What was sequenced were expressed TCRB transcripts, since all of the isolated RNA had been reverse transcribed. Naive, central memory and regulatory T cell samples came to a mean of approximately 4 million reads. TCRdb's table, derived via immunoSEQ multiplex PCR, lists solely in-frame clones and lacks some. The data hold about 260,000 clones, with just over 20% observed a single time. The ends lost 5 bases at V and 4 bases at J; junction bases unmatched: 6. Germline-derived CDR1 and CDR2 are KGHSH and LQKENI. The length of the CDR3 is 15 residues. In regard to this clone: Its cognate antigen is unknown.

Sequencing used naive CD4+ T cells from blood. This clonotype was sampled from a woman in her 40s with type 1 diabetes. V is TRBV18 and J is TRBJ2-1; 9 positions match TRBD1. This CDR3 is CASSSLQGAYNEQFF. The CDR3 DNA reads TGTGCCAGCTCATCGTTACAGGGGGCGTACAATGAGCAGTTCTTC.